Listed here are 24 T cell receptor beta chains from one sample, sequenced in a study of OX40 agonist ivuxolimab in advanced cancers. Data came from immunoSEQ multiplex PCR; TCRdb stores just in-frame clones and leaves some out. The repertoire holds over 40,000 clones, with more than 70% as singletons. The specimen was CD4+ or CD8+ T cells sorted from blood, collected in a trial of the OX40 agonist ivuxolimab. The origin of the receptors is an adult with an advanced solid tumor such as melanoma, head and neck, liver or kidney cancer.

V gene TRBV28 combines with J gene TRBJ2-3; D is ambiguous. The CDR3 has 11 amino acids. The V gene lost 10 bases and the J gene lost 13 bases, with 18 bases spanning the gap. The germline gives CDR1 MDHEN, CDR2 SYDVKM. The CDR3 DNA reads as TGTGCCACCGTACGCGGTGCCCATGAGTATTTT. Encoded protein: CATVRGAHEYF.

This chain joins TRBV28 and TRBJ2-7; D ambiguous. V was clipped by 1 base and J by 0 bases, with 4 bases between them. The germline V gene encodes CDR1 MDHEN and CDR2 SYDVKM. The CDR3 contains 13 residues. CDR3 protein: CASSLSFSYEQYF. Here the CDR3 DNA reads TGTGCCAGCAGTTTATCATTCTCCTACGAGCAGTACTTC.

A word on this clone: The germline gene is not matched at one end of the junction; a read error may be the cause. The chain links TRBV7-7 to TRBJ2-5; 11 bases fit TRBD2. Germline lookup yields CDR1 SSHAT and CDR2 FNYEAQ (reference sequence). The CDR3 is made up of 15 amino acids. CDR3 nucleotides: TGTGCTAGCAGTTCCACTAGCGGGAGCGGAGAGACCCAGTACTTC. Translation: CASSSTSGSGETQYF.

The chain links TRBV7-9 to TRBJ1-4, with D tentatively TRBD1 (6 bases). The CDR3 spans 16 residues. The germline CDR1 and CDR2 sequences are SEHNR and FQNEAQ (reference sequence). The V gene lost 4 bases and the J gene lost 6 bases, with 18 bases spanning the gap. The CDR3, as DNA: TGTGCCAGCAGCTCATCGGGACACTCGGCCGATGAAAAACTGTTTTTT. This translates into CASSSSGHSADEKLFF.

The V gene is TRBV10-3, the J gene TRBJ2-7; D is uncertain. The V gene's germline CDR1 is ENHRY and CDR2 SYGVKD. Trimming cost V 3 bases and J 0 bases, with 9 bases left between them. CDR3 length: 14 amino acids. DNA for the CDR3: TGTGCCATCAGTGACACCCGGAGCTCCTACGAGCAGTACTTC. Protein: CAISDTRSSYEQYF.

This rearrangement joins TRBV13 to TRBJ1-3, with D possibly being TRBD1 (5 bases). CDR3 size: 15 residues. Germline V lookup: CDR1 PRHDT, CDR2 FYEKMQ (reference sequence). Trimming took off 4 bases at V and 5 bases at J, with 15 bases between the two ends. CDR3 bases: TGTGCCAGCAGCTGGGGCACTGGGCCCCGAAACACCATATATTTT. Its protein product is CASSWGTGPRNTIYF. The full variable domain, with the rest looked up from reference TRBV13 and TRBJ1-3, is AAGVIQSPRHLIKEKRETATLKCYPIPRHDTVYWYQQGPGQDPQFLISFYEKMQSDKGSIPDRFSAQQFSDYHSELNMSSLELGDSALYFCASSWGTGPRNTIYFGEGSWLTVV.

The sample holds one count of this clone. The chain employs TRBV2 and TRBJ2-3; the D gene is possibly TRBD1 (6 bases). V lost 5 bases and J lost 5, with 14 bases in between. The CDR3 contains 14 residues. Germline V lookup: CDR1 SNHLY, CDR2 FYNNEI. CDR3 nucleotides: TGTGCCAGCAGTACTACAGGGTTGCAAGATACGCAGTATTTT. Translated, it gives CASSTTGLQDTQYF.

V usage is TRBV29-1 and J usage is TRBJ1-6; D is uncertain. The germline CDR1 and CDR2 sequences are SQVTM and ANQGSEA. CDR3 length equals 10 residues. The V gene lost 8 bases and the J gene lost 7 bases, with 6 bases spanning the gap. For the CDR3, the DNA is TGCAGCCCCCCGAATTCACCCCTCCACTTT. Translating it yields CSPPNSPLHF.

V gene TRBV2 combines with J gene TRBJ1-1, with D hard to call. The CDR3 has 12 residues. Deletions cut 6 bases from V and 0 bases from J, with 5 bases between. Germline CDR1 SNHLY, CDR2 FYNNEI. CDR3: CASSPMNTEAFF. CDR3 DNA: TGTGCCAGCAGCCCTATGAACACTGAAGCTTTCTTT.

This clone was counted a few times. V and J are TRBV7-9 and TRBJ2-7, with D perhaps being TRBD1 or TRBD2 (5 bases each). This CDR3 contains 14 residues. V was shortened by 0 bases and J by 0 bases, with 6 bases between the two germline ends. CDR1 SEHNR and CDR2 FQNEAQ come from the germline V gene (reference sequence). CDR3 region: CASSLAGGSYEQYF. Here the CDR3 DNA reads TGTGCCAGCAGCTTAGCTGGGGGCTCCTACGAGCAGTACTTC.

This sequence joins TRBV27 and TRBJ2-7; 7 positions match TRBD2. Unmatched junction bases numbered 11, after V lost 5 bases and J lost 4 bases. The CDR3 is made up of 15 amino acids. CDR1 and CDR2 from the germline V gene are MNHEY and SMNVEV (reference sequence). The CDR3 sequence: CASSPGLVIRYEQYF. The CDR3 DNA reads as TGTGCCAGCAGTCCCGGACTAGTCATACGATACGAGCAGTACTTC.

The table lists this clone with a few counts. The V and J genes are TRBV4-1 and TRBJ1-3; 7 bases are shared with TRBD1. This CDR3 has 13 amino acids. Trimming removed 5 bases from V and 8 bases from J; junction bases left unmatched: 6. CDR1 is MGHRA, CDR2 YSYEKL, per germline. The CDR3 nucleotides are TGCGCCAGCAGCTACGCAGGGGGGGACACCATATATTTT. This encodes CASSYAGGDTIYF.

This rearrangement joins TRBV5-6 to TRBJ2-3, with D unclear. This CDR3 spans 12 amino acids. CDR1 and CDR2 from the germline V gene are SGHDT and YYEEEE. V shed 1 base and J shed 5 bases, with 5 bases lying between them. The CDR3 DNA reads as TGTGCCAGCAGCTTGTGGGGAGATACGCAGTATTTT. Encoded protein: CASSLWGDTQYF. Full variable domain (rest looked up from reference TRBV5-6 and TRBJ2-3): DAGVTQSPTHLIKTRGQQVTLRCSPKSGHDTVSWYQQALGQGPQFIFQYYEEEERQRGNFPDRFSGHQFPNYSSELNVNALLLGDSALYLCASSLWGDTQYFGPGTRLTVL.

This chain joins TRBV5-1 and TRBJ1-1; D possibly corresponds to TRBD1 (6 bases). CDR1 and CDR2 from the germline V gene are SGHRS and YFSETQ. The CDR3 loop spans 13 amino acids. Trimming shortened V by 5 bases and J by 3 bases, and 11 bases separated the two germline ends. The chain's CDR3 is CASRGTSDTEAFF. In nucleotides, the CDR3 is TGCGCCAGCAGAGGGACATCGGACACTGAAGCTTTCTTT. Complete variable domain (other parts from reference TRBV5-1 and TRBJ1-1): KAGVTQTPRYLIKTRGQQVTLSCSPISGHRSVSWYQQTPGQGLQFLFEYFSETQRNKGNFPGRFSGRQFSNSRSEMNVSTLELGDSALYLCASRGTSDTEAFFGQGTRLTVV.

V is TRBV9 and J is TRBJ2-1; TRBD2 aligns across 11 bases. V shed 4 bases, J shed 6 bases, and the junction held 6 bases outside the gene matches. Germline V gene lookup returns CDR1 SGDLS and CDR2 YYNGEE. The CDR3 has 15 amino acids. The CDR3 loop is CASSNTSGSPNEQFF. Written as DNA, the CDR3 is TGTGCCAGCAGCAACACTAGCGGGAGTCCCAATGAGCAGTTCTTC.

This clone has only one observation. The V and J genes are TRBV6-1 and TRBJ2-7, with 8 bases matching TRBD1. Trimming took 5 bases from V and 1 from J; bases not matched to a gene: 4. Germline V gene sequence: CDR1 MNHNS, CDR2 SASEGT. The CDR3 extends over 14 amino acids. The CDR3 loop reads CASSLTGDSYEQYF. The CDR3 nucleotides are TGTGCCAGCAGTCTGACAGGGGATTCCTACGAGCAGTACTTC.

This clone was counted a single time. This chain uses TRBV5-1 with TRBJ2-2, with D unclear. The CDR3 is 13 residues long. Per the germline V gene, CDR1 is SGHRS and CDR2 is YFSETQ. The germline V and J ends were trimmed by 2 bases and 4 bases, with 6 bases remaining between them. As DNA, the CDR3 is TGCGCCAGCAGCTTTCGAGGCACCGGGGAGCTGTTTTTT. Amino acid sequence: CASSFRGTGELFF.

The gene calls are TRBV6-5 and TRBJ2-1, with 8 bases lining up with TRBD2. This CDR3 has 14 residues. V gave up 5 bases and J gave up 6 bases; unmatched junction bases: 6. Looked up from germline, CDR1 is MNHEY and CDR2 is SVGAGI. The CDR3 DNA sequence: TGTGCCAGCAGTCCCGGACTAGCACTCAATGAGCAGTTCTTC. It yields the protein CASSPGLALNEQFF.

This clone was detected a few times. V gene TRBV7-9 combines with J gene TRBJ2-7; D not certain. Trimming stripped 6 bases from V and 2 bases from J, with 14 bases between. Germline CDR1 is SEHNR and CDR2 is FQNEAQ (reference sequence). This CDR3 region has 14 residues. CDR3 amino acids: CASSRSLPPYEQYF. The CDR3 bases are TGTGCCAGCAGTCGTAGTCTACCACCCTACGAGCAGTACTTC.

The chain carries TRBV5-6 and TRBJ2-4, with D unclear. This CDR3 is built from 17 residues. V was shortened by 0 bases and J by 6 bases, with 19 bases between the two germline ends. Germline V gene sequence: CDR1 SGHDT, CDR2 YYEEEE. For the CDR3, the DNA is TGTGCCAGCAGCTTGGTCGGTCATCTATCAACCAGAAACATTCAGTACTTC. Translating it yields CASSLVGHLSTRNIQYF. Looking up the rest from reference TRBV5-6 and TRBJ2-4 gives the full variable domain: DAGVTQSPTHLIKTRGQQVTLRCSPKSGHDTVSWYQQALGQGPQFIFQYYEEEERQRGNFPDRFSGHQFPNYSSELNVNALLLGDSALYLCASSLVGHLSTRNIQYFGAGTRLSVL.

The V call is TRBV27, the J call TRBJ2-7; 9 bases agree with TRBD1. The V gene end was trimmed by 6 bases and the J gene end by 2 bases; junction bases not matched to a gene: 5. Germline V gene lookup returns CDR1 MNHEY and CDR2 SMNVEV (reference sequence). This CDR3 has 14 amino acids. CDR3 bases: TGTGCCAGCAGCTCCGGGACAGGGCCCTACGAGCAGTACTTC. Its translation: CASSSGTGPYEQYF.

The sample holds one count of this clone. The J gene is TRBJ2-7, the V gene TRBV10-2; D ambiguous. Per germline, CDR1 WSHSY and CDR2 SAAADI. The CDR3 length is 15 residues. Trimming removed 2 bases at V and 4 bases at J, with 15 bases between. This chain's CDR3 is CASSEIHLISYEQYF. The CDR3 coding sequence is TGCGCCAGCAGTGAGATCCACCTAATCTCATACGAGCAGTACTTC.

The chain recombines TRBV5-4 with TRBJ2-7; D is possibly TRBD1 (5 bases). The CDR3 contains 14 residues. V shed 0 bases and J shed 5 bases, with 12 bases lying between them. Per germline, CDR1 SGHNT and CDR2 YYREEE (reference sequence). CDR3 sequence: CASSLGRQGDEQYF. For the CDR3, the DNA is TGTGCCAGCAGCTTGGGGCGGCAGGGTGACGAGCAGTACTTC.

This clone was seen a handful of times. The rearrangement uses TRBV7-8 and TRBJ1-5, with D unclear. This CDR3 is built from 13 residues. From germline, CDR1 is SGHVS and CDR2 FQNEAQ. Between the trimmed V and J ends, which lost 2 bases and 5 bases, there was a span of 7 bases. Here the CDR3 DNA reads TGTGCCAGCAGCTTATACGGCCATCAGCCCCAGCATTTT. It is translated as CASSLYGHQPQHF.